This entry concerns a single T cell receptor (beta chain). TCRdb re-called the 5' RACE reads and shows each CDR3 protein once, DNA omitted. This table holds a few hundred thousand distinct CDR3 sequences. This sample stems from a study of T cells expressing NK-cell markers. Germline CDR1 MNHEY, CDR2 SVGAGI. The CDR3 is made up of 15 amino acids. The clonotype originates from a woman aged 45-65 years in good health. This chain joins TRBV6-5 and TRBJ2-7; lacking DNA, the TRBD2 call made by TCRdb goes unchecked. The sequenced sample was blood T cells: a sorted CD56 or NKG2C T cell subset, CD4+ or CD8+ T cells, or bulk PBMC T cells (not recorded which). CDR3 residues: CASSRPSGSIYEQYF.